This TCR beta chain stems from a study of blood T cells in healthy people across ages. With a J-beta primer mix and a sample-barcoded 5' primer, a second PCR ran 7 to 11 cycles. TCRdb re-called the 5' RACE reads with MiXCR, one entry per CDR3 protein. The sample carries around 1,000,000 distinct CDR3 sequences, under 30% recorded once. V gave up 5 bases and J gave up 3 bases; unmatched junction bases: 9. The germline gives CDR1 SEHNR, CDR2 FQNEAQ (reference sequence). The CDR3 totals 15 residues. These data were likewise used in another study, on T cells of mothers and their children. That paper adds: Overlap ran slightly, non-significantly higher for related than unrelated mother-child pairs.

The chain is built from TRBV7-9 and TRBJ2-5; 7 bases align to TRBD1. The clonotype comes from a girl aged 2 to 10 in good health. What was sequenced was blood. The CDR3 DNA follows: TGTGCCAGCAGCCTAGGGGCTCAGGGGGAAGAGACCCAGTACTTC. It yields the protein CASSLGAQGEETQYF. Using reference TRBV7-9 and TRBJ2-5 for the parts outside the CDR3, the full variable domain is DTGVSQNPRHKITKRGQNVTFRCDPISEHNRLYWYRQTLGQGPEFLTYFQNEAQLEKSRLLSDRFSAERPKGSFSTLEIQRTEQGDSAMYLCASSLGAQGEETQYFGPGTRLLVL.